The present T cell receptor (beta chain) was sequenced within a study of cytomegalovirus exposure and HLA in healthy donors (dated by TCRdb to about 2017). Study-level background: In an earlier analysis of about 560 of the donors, 276 Gb of sequence data and approximately 120 million unique TCR beta sequences from about 179 million T cells were reported. The aim of the study was to test whether cataloging public T cell receptors could identify signatures of past pathogen exposure. Among approximately 370 genotyped donors of the cohort, an average of roughly 230,000 unique TCR beta nucleotide sequences was sequenced per donor, of which 15% to 20% were non-productive. High-throughput TCR immunosequencing, statistical association of individual TCRs with disease status, and machine learning were combined to predict cytomegalovirus infection status. In an earlier analysis of 550 to 700 of the donors, high-throughput TCR beta sequencing was used to judge whether each TCR beta V gene segment behaved as functional or pseudogenic. A later analysis re-analyzed previously published TCR beta repertoires from roughly 600 donors and added high-resolution HLA genotyping to study TCR occurrence patterns. Rather than using new phenotypic data, the later analysis identified candidate immune exposures from TCR beta sequences and from how often those sequences occurred across donors. The number of typed donors differed by locus: about 629-640 for A, B, C, DRB1 and DQB1; 522 for DQA1; approximately 600 for DPA1; and 450 to 480 for DPB1. Donor age, sex, ethnicity and CMV serostatus were collected together with the repertoire data. Of the roughly 400 genotyped donors, roughly 80% fell in the genetic ancestry cluster associated with self-reported Caucasian donors. The study profiled the T cell repertoires of 666 subjects by immunosequencing and related them to cytomegalovirus serostatus. Genome-wide SNP genotypes for about 55% of the roughly 670 donors were used in a later genetic analysis, which treated that subset as a discovery cohort. Along with the roughly 710-subject first cohort, a separate validation cohort of 120 different subjects was used. Both class I and class II loci were covered by HLA typing, at four-digit resolution. Because of strong linkage in the cohort, roughly five DR-DQ haplotypes were treated as single units for association and clustering. All discovery cohort repertoires had been generated on a single sequencing platform. An early release that covered 500 to 800 HLA-typed donors contained approximately 300 gigabases of sequencing data and roughly 84 million unique TCR sequences.

The study at large found these results: Because HLA typing was missing for some donors at each locus, association tests included only the typed subset. A further reported finding was that TCR beta sequences accurately predicted the HLA-A and HLA-B alleles for most subjects in the first cohort. Across donors, most TCR sequences were observed very rarely, whereas some public TCRs were present in many individuals. Assigning TCR associations to individual alleles was difficult when HLA alleles, especially DR and DQ, strongly co-occurred. In both the original and validation cohorts, the classifier was reported to diagnose cytomegalovirus status with high specificity and sensitivity. Compared with equally common non-associated chains, HLA-associated TCR beta chains in a later analysis were more clonally expanded and had lower generation probabilities. Most CMV-associated TCR beta chains appeared to be HLA-restricted in a later analysis, and the HLA associations seemed to be driven largely by CMV exposure. It was suggested by the authors that the approach could potentially be generalized to other disease states and immunological phenotypes. A later analysis associated about 18,000 TCR beta sequences with specific HLA alleles at a false discovery rate of 0.05. In an earlier analysis of 587 of the donors, most TCR beta V segments were observed in productive rearrangements about 87% or about 30% of the time, broadly matching IMGT annotations. The sequencing pipeline was judged likely to have produced a cluster of highly shared sequence variants as a technical artifact. A later analysis found that TCR association rates varied across HLA loci, with DRB1 alleles showing the most associated TCRs and HLA-C alleles the fewest. The only immune exposure information available for the cohort was CMV serostatus. Because counts were too low, seventeen rarely observed V segments, including chromosome 9 orphons, were excluded from the earlier analysis of under 650 of the donors. Some IMGT-functional V segments, including TRBV6-2 and TRBV6-3, could not be told apart with the 87-base-pair reads, so those segments were excluded. An association between a missense DCLRE1C variant and V-gene and J-gene trimming of TCR beta chains was found in a later genetic analysis and replicated in an independent cohort. Sequencing depth was assumed to be roughly uniform across donors in the presence/absence analyses, though that assumption may not hold. In vitro tests confirmed that three of the cytomegalovirus-associated TCR beta chains recognize cytomegalovirus antigens. A later genetic analysis reported fewer N-insertions in productive TCRs among donors in an Asian-associated ancestry cluster than the roughly 620-donor mean. A total of 164 TCR beta chains were listed by the study as associated with cytomegalovirus. In a later analysis, several top co-occurrence clusters were reported to appear linked to parvovirus B19, influenza, CMV and Epstein-Barr virus. Linkage disequilibrium might explain the correlated functional status among segregating V segments, but an unknown experimental factor could not be excluded. This cohort had only TCR beta chains sequenced, and the lack of alpha or paired-chain data limited which features could be detected.

This clone was seen ten or more times. There is no known antigen for this receptor. It has no much larger one-base neighbor in the sample; base qualities were not kept. V is reduced by 1 base and J by 5 bases, leaving a spacing of 8 bases between them. The CDR3 covers 13 residues, taking in both the cysteine and the phenylalanine. Only CDR3 DNA is held: 39 bases, read in frame from base 1. The germline V gene (reference sequence) gives CDR1 as SEHNR and CDR2 as FQNEAQ. Libraries came from the immunoSEQ multiplex PCR assay. A mixture of 60 forward primers for TCR Vbeta segments and 13 reverse primers for TCR Jbeta segments was used in the multiplex PCR. The CDR3 region of rearranged TCR beta genes was amplified from genomic DNA with a multiplex PCR assay. Amplified TCR beta libraries were sequenced as 87-base-pair reads on the Illumina HiSeq System. The paper's data handling went like this. A later analysis counted approximately 84 million unique TCR beta chains across the 666 repertoires, and around 12 million of these chains were shared by at least two donors. A nearest-neighbor algorithm error-corrected the raw reads and collapsed the reads into unique sequences, merging closely related sequences to remove PCR and sequencing errors. To assign V, D and J gene segments, CDR3 sequences were aligned to IMGT reference sequences. For a sequence to be retained, a match of at least six nucleotides to both a V gene segment and a J gene segment was required. Rearrangements were called productive when the CDR3 lacked stop codons and stayed in frame with V and J; all others were non-productive. Following IMGT convention, CDR3 was defined as the stretch from the second conserved V-encoded cysteine up to the conserved J-encoded phenylalanine. In an earlier analysis of some 550 of the donors, sequences lacking an unambiguous match to a single V gene segment were excluded. In an earlier analysis of a few hundred of the donors, V segments were called functional above 56.7% productive rearrangements and were called segregating when the between-donor standard deviation exceeded 5%. A statistical classification framework was developed to diagnose cytomegalovirus status using the catalog of TCR beta chain sequences. In a later analysis, TCR nucleotide sequences were compared against IMGT/GENE-DB human TR gene sequences so that V and J genes could be assigned. The TCRdist pipeline was used in a later analysis to assign CDR3 sequences and most-parsimonious VDJ recombination scenarios. A later analysis defined each TCR beta chain by its CDR3 amino acid sequence plus V-gene family, and excluded reads lacking a unique V-gene family. A later analysis removed several hundred highly shared, low-generation-probability nucleotide sequences to deal with suspected cross-contamination and a sequencing artifact. In a later analysis, a clonal expansion index for each public chain was calculated from normalized within-repertoire ranks of inferred template counts. A later analysis computed generation probabilities with a VDJ recombination model fitted to out-of-frame rearrangements, and checked the results against IGoR. In a later analysis, hypergeometric tests were used to score TCR-TCR, TCR-HLA and TCR-CMV co-occurrence, with a repertoire-size bias correction applied to TCR pairs. In a later analysis, false discovery rates were estimated by permuting HLA or CMV assignments 20 times. In a later analysis, co-occurring TCRs were grouped with DBSCAN, and TCRdist sequence similarity was added when clustering was performed within HLA-allele-positive subsets. Repertoires with fewer than 30,000 or more than 120,000 public chains were left out of co-occurrence clustering, as were four to six repertoires with anomalous nucleotide sharing. This immuneACCESS table, as held by TCRdb, lists in-frame sequences with V and J called but not all clones. Of the missing ones, under half trace to an unresolved V gene in checked studies; the others have no known cause. The V and J calls and clone size come from that table; D and trimming were worked out from the DNA. The sample table records over 75,000 clones; around a tenth of these occur just once. About 4.7% of the sample lies in the top ten.

The cohort consisted of 600 to 750 healthy bone marrow donors. All cohort members were sampled while nominally healthy, although unrecorded immune exposures were likely present. The donor tested CMV seropositive and was one of the 289 seropositive cohort members. A peripheral blood sample was provided by each donor, and peripheral blood mononuclear cells were used for TCR beta sequencing. Genomic DNA extraction from the blood cell samples was performed with the Qiagen DNeasy Blood Extraction Kit. Sequenced material: PBMCs. The origin of this receptor is a man aged 45-60 years in good health and CMV-seropositive. The rearranged chain carries TRBV7-9 and TRBJ1-1; perhaps TRBD1 is the D gene, with 5 bases matching. CDR3 reads: CASSLDGGTEAFF. Read as DNA, the sequence is TGTGCCAGCAGCTTAGACGGGGGGACTGAAGCTTTCTTT.